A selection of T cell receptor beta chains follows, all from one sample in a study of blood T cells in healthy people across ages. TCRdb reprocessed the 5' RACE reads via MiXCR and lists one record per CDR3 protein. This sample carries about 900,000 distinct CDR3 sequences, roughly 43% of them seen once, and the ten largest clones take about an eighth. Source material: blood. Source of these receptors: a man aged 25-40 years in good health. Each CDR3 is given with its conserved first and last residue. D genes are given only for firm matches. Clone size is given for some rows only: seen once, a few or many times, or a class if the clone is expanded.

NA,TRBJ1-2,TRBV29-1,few,TGCAGCGTTACGGAAAGGCTATATGGCTACACCTTC,CSVTERLYGYTF
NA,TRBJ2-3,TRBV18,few,TGTGCCAGCTCACCCGGAGGGGGGTTAACAGATACGCAGTATTTT,CASSPGGGLTDTQYF
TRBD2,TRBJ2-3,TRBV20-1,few,TGCAGTGCTAGATTAGCTTCGTCCGGGGGGGCAGATACGCAGTATTTT,CSARLASSGGADTQYF
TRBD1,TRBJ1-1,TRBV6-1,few,TGTGCCAGCAGTGAAGAGGGACAGGTGAACACTGAAGCTTTCTTT,CASSEEGQVNTEAFF
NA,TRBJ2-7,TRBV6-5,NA,TGTGCCAGCAGTTACGGAATCGAGGGGCCCCACGAGCAGTACTTC,CASSYGIEGPHEQYF
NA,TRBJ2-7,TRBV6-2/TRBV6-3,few,TGTGCCAGCAGTTACCGCGCGTCCGTCTACGAGCAGTACTTC,CASSYRASVYEQYF
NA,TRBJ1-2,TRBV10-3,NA,TGTGCCATCAATGATTCCGCGGGAAACACCTTC,CAINDSAGNTF
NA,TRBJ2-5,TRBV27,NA,TGTGCCAGCAGTTTATCGAGGGCAGGAGAGACCCAGTACTTC,CASSLSRAGETQYF
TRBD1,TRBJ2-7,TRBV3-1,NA,TGTGCCAGCAGCCTCGGGACAGATAGCGAGCAGTACTTC,CASSLGTDSEQYF
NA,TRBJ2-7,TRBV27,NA,TGTGCCAGCAGCCCTGTTGTGCAGATCTCCTACGAGCAGTACTTC,CASSPVVQISYEQYF
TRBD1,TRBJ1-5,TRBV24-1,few,TGTGCCACCAGTGACGCGGACAGGGGAGTCCAGCATTTT,CATSDADRGVQHF
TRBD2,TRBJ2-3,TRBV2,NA,TGTGCCAGCAGCCAAAGGGGTAGCGGGAGTACAGATACGCAGTATTTT,CASSQRGSGSTDTQYF
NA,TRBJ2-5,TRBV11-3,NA,TGTGCCAGCAGCTTAGCAGGGGTTGAGGAGACCCAGTACTTC,CASSLAGVEETQYF
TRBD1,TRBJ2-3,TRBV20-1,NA,TGCAGTGCTAGAGATTTGGGGACAGATATGCAGTATTTT,CSARDLGTDMQYF
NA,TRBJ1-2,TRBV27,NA,TGTGCCAGCAGTTTATCCTACGACGCGACGGCCTTCTATGGCTACACCTTC,CASSLSYDATAFYGYTF
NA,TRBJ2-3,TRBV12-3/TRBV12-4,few,TGTGCCAGCAGGCGTCAGGGGTTCACAGATACGCAGTATTTT,CASRRQGFTDTQYF
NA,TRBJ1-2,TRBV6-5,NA,TGTGCCAGCAGTTACGGAACAGAAGGCGACTATGGCTCCACCTTC,CASSYGTEGDYGSTF
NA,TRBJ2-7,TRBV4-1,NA,TGCGCCAGCAGCCAAGATCGCGCTGGGGTCTACGAGCAGTACTTC,CASSQDRAGVYEQYF
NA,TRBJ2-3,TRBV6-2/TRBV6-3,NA,TGTGCCAGCAGCTTCGCGCGGGGGCGACAAGATACGCAGTATTTT,CASSFARGRQDTQYF
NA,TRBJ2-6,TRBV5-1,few,TGCGCCAGCAGCTTGGAGCGCTCTCGGGCCAACGTCCTGACTTTC,CASSLERSRANVLTF
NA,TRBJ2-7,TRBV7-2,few,TGTGCCAGCAGCGAGACAGACTTCAGCTCCTACGAGCAGTACTTC,CASSETDFSSYEQYF
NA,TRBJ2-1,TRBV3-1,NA,TGTGCCAGCAGCCCACAAGAGGGGATGCTGTTCTTC,CASSPQEGMLFF
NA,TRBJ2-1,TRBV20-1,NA,TGCAGTGTCGTGCGGGGGCTCTACAATGAGCAGTTCTTC,CSVVRGLYNEQFF
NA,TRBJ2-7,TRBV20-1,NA,TGCAGTGCTAGATCGGGCGAGTCCTACGAGCAGTACTTC,CSARSGESYEQYF
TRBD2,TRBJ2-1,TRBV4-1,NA,TGCGCCAGCAGCCAAGATCCCATTAGCGGGGGGAAGCAGTTCTTC,CASSQDPISGGKQFF
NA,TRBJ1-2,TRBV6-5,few,TGTGCCAGCAGTTCGTCTAACAGGGACGGCTACACCTTC,CASSSSNRDGYTF
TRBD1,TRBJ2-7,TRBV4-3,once,TGCGCCAGCGGCACCGGGACAGCTTGGCTCGAGCAGTACTTC,CASGTGTAWLEQYF
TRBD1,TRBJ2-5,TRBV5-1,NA,TGCGCCAGCAGCTTGCTCCAGGGGGTAGGTGAAGAGACCCAGTACTTC,CASSLLQGVGEETQYF
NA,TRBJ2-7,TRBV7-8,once,TGTGCCAGCAGCTTAGAGGAGGGCGACTACGAGCAGTACTTC,CASSLEEGDYEQYF
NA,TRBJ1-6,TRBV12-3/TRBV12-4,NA,TGTGCCAGCACCCCTGACGGGTATAATTCACCCCTCCACTTT,CASTPDGYNSPLHF
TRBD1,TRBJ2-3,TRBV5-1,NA,TGCGCCAGCAGCTCCGGACAGGGGGATACGCAGTATTTT,CASSSGQGDTQYF
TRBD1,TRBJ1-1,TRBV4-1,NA,TGCGCCAGCAGCCAAGATCCAGGGGGTTTAACTGAAGCTTTCTTT,CASSQDPGGLTEAFF
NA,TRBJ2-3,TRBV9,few,TGTGCCAGCAGCGTTGGACCCGGGACGGGGCAAAACACAGATACGCAGTATTTT,CASSVGPGTGQNTDTQYF
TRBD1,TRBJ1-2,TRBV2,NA,TGTGCCATAGGCCCAGGGACAGACTATGGCTACACCTTC,CAIGPGTDYGYTF
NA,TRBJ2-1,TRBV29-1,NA,TGCAGCGTTGAAGTGGTATTGAGCTCCTACAATGAGCAGTTCTTC,CSVEVVLSSYNEQFF